The following is a T cell receptor beta chain sequence with its context. What it recognizes is unknown. 13 Jbeta primers and 60 Vbeta primers were used for the PCR. This table comes from immunoSEQ multiplex PCR, and its TCRdb copy is limited to in-frame clones, with some not included. The sample includes 130,000 or so clones, 65% to 75% seen only once; the top ten take over 5%. Germline-derived CDR1 and CDR2 are MDHEN and SYDVKM. The CDR3 totals 15 residues. Trimming took 5 bases from V and 4 from J; bases not matched to a gene: 7. The data derive from a study of cytomegalovirus exposure and HLA in healthy donors. Study-wide results and limits: In an earlier analysis, about 90% or about 30%: the productive usage of most TCR beta V segments. As a later analysis revealed, most CMV-associated TCR beta chains appeared HLA-restricted.

This TCR derives from a man aged 35 to 55 in good health and CMV-seropositive. The specimen sequenced was PBMCs. V is TRBV28 and J is TRBJ2-4, with 8 positions matching TRBD1. The CDR3 sequence is CASSAPTGGKNIQYF. CDR3 nucleotide sequence: TGTGCCAGCAGTGCCCCCACAGGGGGTAAAAACATTCAGTACTTC.